The source of this T cell receptor (beta chain) is a study of regulatory T cells in long-lasting Graves disease. The germline CDR1 and CDR2 sequences are MNHNS and SASEGT. V was clipped by 1 base and J by 8 bases, with 17 bases between them. CDR3 length: 15 residues. Time point indicated: persistent/refractory GD, antithyroid drugs over 5 years with positive TRAb. PBMCs provided the RNA from which the TCR library was made. Construction of the TCR beta libraries employed iRepertoire HTBI primers in conjunction with Arm-PCR of CDR3 regions. TCRdb passed the multiplex PCR reads through MiXCR, listing each CDR3 protein once. The sample lists approximately 690,000 distinct CDR3 sequences; around 30% were seen once.

The clonotype comes from a female donor with Graves disease. The chain combines TRBV6-1 with TRBJ1-2; D is perhaps TRBD1 (5 bases). The input for sequencing was peripheral blood mononuclear cells (PBMCs), taken when the disease was refractory, from a patient treated with antithyroid drugs. In DNA form, the CDR3 reads TGTGCCAGCAGTGAAGGTTTTTCGGCAGGGCGAGGCTACACCTTC. Its translation: CASSEGFSAGRGYTF.